One sample yielded the 11 T cell receptor beta chains listed below, sequenced in a study of yellow fever vaccine responses in identical twins. Using its own MiXCR run on the RT-PCR reads, TCRdb lists one record per CDR3 protein. Here the sample spans a few thousand distinct CDR3 sequences, 60% to 85% being singletons. The sequences come from T cells from blood (PBMCs), unsorted or a sorted subset (not recorded which), collected before or after yellow fever vaccination (not recorded which). Receptors were obtained from a woman between 18 and 29 years old who received the yellow fever vaccine.

V gene TRBV2 combines with J gene TRBJ1-5; 8 nucleotides match TRBD1. The CDR3 spans 15 residues. The germline V gene encodes CDR1 SNHLY and CDR2 FYNNEI. Trimming took 3 bases from V and 2 from J; bases not matched to a gene: 3. CDR3 coding DNA: TGTGCCAGCAGTGAGGCGACAGGGGGCAATCAGCCCCAGCATTTT. This gives the protein CASSEATGGNQPQHF.

The V and J genes are TRBV10-3 and TRBJ1-5, with 7 bases identical to TRBD1. Looked up from germline, CDR1 is ENHRY and CDR2 is SYGVKD. V was clipped by 7 bases and J by 5 bases; unmatched bases: 5. The CDR3 totals 13 residues. CDR3 protein: CAITSGQYQPQHF. DNA of the CDR3: TGTGCCATCACATCGGGACAGTATCAGCCCCAGCATTTT.

The chain carries TRBV2 and TRBJ2-1, with 8 bases fitting TRBD1. After removal of 2 bases from V and 2 bases from J, the junction contained 2 bases not matched to a gene. Germline CDR1 SNHLY, CDR2 FYNNEI. The CDR3 sequence is 15 residues long. The CDR3, as DNA: TGTGCCAGCAGTGAATACAGGGGGGCCTACAATGAGCAGTTCTTC. Residues: CASSEYRGAYNEQFF.

This clonotype was detected a few times. The chain is built from TRBV30 and TRBJ2-5; possible D gene TRBD1, 6 bases. The V end was cut by 1 base, the J end by 6 bases, with 15 bases between. Looked up from germline, CDR1 is GTSNPN and CDR2 is SVGIG (reference sequence). The CDR3 is made up of 14 amino acids. The CDR3 loop is CAWSATGSLKTQYF. CDR3 sequence (DNA): TGTGCCTGGAGTGCTACAGGGAGTTTAAAGACCCAGTACTTC.

This clonotype is a singleton in its sample. The V call is TRBV29-1, the J call TRBJ2-7; tentatively, D is TRBD1 (6 bases). V dropped 4 bases and J dropped 0 bases, with 10 bases sitting between them. This CDR3 contains 13 residues. CDR1 is SQVTM, CDR2 ANQGSEA, per germline. This CDR3 reads CSVVRGSSYEQYF. In DNA, the CDR3 is TGCAGCGTTGTGAGGGGGAGCTCCTACGAGCAGTACTTC.

This clonotype appeared a few times. J is TRBJ2-7 and V is TRBV4-3; D not resolved. Trimming took off 0 bases at V and 2 bases at J, with 8 bases between the two ends. CDR1 is LGHNA and CDR2 is YSLEER in the germline V gene. The CDR3 contains 14 residues. This chain's CDR3 is CASSQDPEAYEQYF. In nucleotides, the CDR3 is TGCGCCAGCAGCCAAGACCCTGAGGCCTACGAGCAGTACTTC.

This chain links TRBV7-2 with TRBJ2-1; no reliable D call. CDR1 and CDR2 from the germline V gene are SGHTA and FQGNSA. The CDR3 has 14 amino acids. Deletions cut 1 base from V and 10 bases from J, with 14 bases between. The CDR3: CASSLVGLAGEQFF. In nucleotides, the CDR3 is TGTGCCAGCAGCTTAGTAGGGTTGGCAGGCGAGCAGTTCTTC.

This clonotype turned up a few times. V usage is TRBV9 and J usage is TRBJ2-2; tentative D call: TRBD1 (6 bases). This CDR3 is 13 amino acids long. Germline lookup yields CDR1 SGDLS and CDR2 YYNGEE. Trimming cost V 0 bases and J 6 bases, with 6 bases left between them. CDR3 amino acids: CASSVEGAGELFF. CDR3 in DNA: TGTGCCAGCAGCGTAGAGGGGGCCGGGGAGCTGTTTTTT.

This clonotype came up a few times. In DNA form, the CDR3 reads TGTGCCAGCTCACCACCGAGCCCACCCCGAGATGAAAAACTGTTTTTT. Protein sequence: CASSPPSPPRDEKLFF. The J gene is TRBJ1-4, the V gene TRBV18, with D unresolved. Germline V CDR1 and CDR2: KGHSH, LQKENI. The CDR3 extends over 16 amino acids. Deletions cut 0 bases from V and 6 bases from J, with 14 bases between.

This clonotype was seen more than once but under ten times. The CDR3 DNA follows: TGTGCCAGCAGCTTAACTAGCGGGGGACGCGGGGAGCAGTACTTC. It is translated as CASSLTSGGRGEQYF. The rearrangement links TRBV7-3 to TRBJ2-7; 9 bases agree with TRBD2. The J segment lost 7 bases and the V segment lost 0 bases, leaving 7 bases of the junction unmatched. The CDR3 is made up of 15 amino acids. Germline V gene data show CDR1 as SGHTA and CDR2 as FQGTGA.

V gene TRBV29-1 combines with J gene TRBJ1-2; D is unclear. Germline CDR1 reads SQVTM; CDR2 reads ANQGSEA. V was trimmed by 3 bases and J by 4 bases, leaving 9 bases between them. The CDR3 extends over 12 amino acids. The CDR3 protein is CSVDPNSYGYTF. The CDR3 bases are TGCAGCGTTGACCCGAACTCCTATGGCTACACCTTC.